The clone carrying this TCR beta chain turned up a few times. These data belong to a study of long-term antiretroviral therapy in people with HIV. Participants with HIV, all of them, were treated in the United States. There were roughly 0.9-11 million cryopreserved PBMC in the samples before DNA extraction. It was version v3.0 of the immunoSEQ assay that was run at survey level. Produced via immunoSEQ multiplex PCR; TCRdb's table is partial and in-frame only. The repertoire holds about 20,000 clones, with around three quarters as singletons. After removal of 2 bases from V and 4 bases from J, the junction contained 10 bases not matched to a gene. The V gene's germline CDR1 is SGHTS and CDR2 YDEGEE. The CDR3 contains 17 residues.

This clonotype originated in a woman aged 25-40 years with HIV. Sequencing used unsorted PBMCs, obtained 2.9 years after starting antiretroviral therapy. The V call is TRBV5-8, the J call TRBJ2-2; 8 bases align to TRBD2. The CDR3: CASSFLYSGAGTGELFF. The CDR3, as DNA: TGTGCCAGCAGCTTCCTCTATAGCGGGGCGGGCACCGGGGAGCTGTTTTTT.